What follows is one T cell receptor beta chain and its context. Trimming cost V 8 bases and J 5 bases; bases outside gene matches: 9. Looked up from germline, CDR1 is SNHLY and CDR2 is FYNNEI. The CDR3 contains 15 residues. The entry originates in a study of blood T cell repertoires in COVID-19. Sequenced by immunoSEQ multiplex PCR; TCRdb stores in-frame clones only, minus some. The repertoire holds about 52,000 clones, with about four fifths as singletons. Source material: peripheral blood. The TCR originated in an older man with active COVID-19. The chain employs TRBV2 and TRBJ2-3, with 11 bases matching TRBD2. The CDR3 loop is CASVSGGAGGDTQYF. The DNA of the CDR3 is TGTGCCAGCGTTAGCGGGGGGGCCGGTGGAGATACGCAGTATTTT.